The TCR beta chain under discussion was sequenced for a study of T-cell memory formation after mild COVID-19. Study at large: Across donors, TCR clusters were largely donor specific. Study conclusions and caveats: CD4/CD8 balance held among clones contracting day 15 to 85, and later expanders leaned CD4+. There were some responding clones in pre-infection memory, which suggested that cross-reactive memory had joined.

This clonotype was detected only a few times. Its antigen is currently unknown. TCRalpha and TCRbeta libraries used 5'RACE with constant-segment primers and UMIs. TCRdb re-called the 5' RACE reads with MiXCR, one entry per CDR3 protein. The sample records around 180,000 distinct CDR3 sequences, more than 15% being singletons. The CDR3 loop spans 14 amino acids. Germline CDR1 and CDR2: ENHRY and SYGVKD. Trimming took 0 bases from V and 4 from J, leaving 7 bases between them. The receptor was isolated from an adult woman who had mild COVID-19 (a few samples of this study predate the infection). Cell type and time point are not known. V usage is TRBV10-3 and J usage is TRBJ1-5, with D perhaps matching TRBD1 (5 bases). The sequenced sample was PBMCs or a T cell subset sorted from them (not recorded which). CDR3 residues: CAISESGGNQPQHF. The CDR3 DNA reads TGTGCCATCAGTGAGTCGGGGGGAAATCAGCCCCAGCATTTT.